The entry that follows covers one T cell receptor (beta chain) sequence. Antigen specificity is unknown. Clones were read by immunoSEQ multiplex PCR, and TCRdb kept only the in-frame ones, dropping some. Altogether some 2,000,000 clones are present, 90% to 95% being singletons, with the ten largest covering more than 0.1%. These data originate in a study of shared clonotypes between healthy human individuals. Study-wide context: Donors, aged 18 to 49, were a couple of women and a few men. Study-wide points: Several donors held about 4.5% of naive CD4 clonotypes in common.

The CDR3 has 15 residues. Trimming shortened V by 2 bases and J by 1 base, and 12 bases separated the two germline ends. CDR1 is SGDLS and CDR2 is YYNGEE in the germline V gene. The chain has TRBV9 and TRBJ1-1, with D possibly being TRBD1 (6 bases). The receptor's source is a young man in good health. Sequences were obtained from naive CD4+ T cells sorted from blood. Sample subset: CD45RA+ positively selected. CDR3 DNA: TGTGCCAGCAGCGTGAGGCCAGGGGCGAACACTGAAGCTTTCTTT. This gives the protein CASSVRPGANTEAFF.